This T cell receptor (beta chain) is drawn from a study of cytomegalovirus exposure and HLA in healthy donors. Study-wide background: Within an early data release were about 85 million unique TCRs drawn from HLA-typed donors.

With 60 Vbeta and 13 Jbeta primers, the PCR was carried out. The table came from immunoSEQ multiplex PCR; TCRdb's copy has only in-frame clones and leaves some out. The profile covers about 94,000 clones, with roughly 78% appearing a single time and under 0.8% taken by the ten largest. In this sample, this clone turned up once. Its cognate antigen is unknown. Regarding the study as a whole: For most subjects, TCR beta sequences were reported to predict HLA-A and HLA-B alleles with accuracy.

The sequence came from a woman in her sixties or seventies in good health and CMV-seronegative. The sample comprised PBMCs.

The CDR3 protein is CASSQVGTATNYGYTF. DNA for the CDR3: TGCGCCAGCAGCCAAGTGGGGACAGCGACGAACTATGGCTACACCTTC. The chain combines TRBV4-1 with TRBJ1-2, with 7 bases identical to TRBD1. Per the germline V gene, CDR1 is MGHRA and CDR2 is YSYEKL. The CDR3 has 16 residues. The ends lost 1 base at V and 2 bases at J; junction bases unmatched: 7.